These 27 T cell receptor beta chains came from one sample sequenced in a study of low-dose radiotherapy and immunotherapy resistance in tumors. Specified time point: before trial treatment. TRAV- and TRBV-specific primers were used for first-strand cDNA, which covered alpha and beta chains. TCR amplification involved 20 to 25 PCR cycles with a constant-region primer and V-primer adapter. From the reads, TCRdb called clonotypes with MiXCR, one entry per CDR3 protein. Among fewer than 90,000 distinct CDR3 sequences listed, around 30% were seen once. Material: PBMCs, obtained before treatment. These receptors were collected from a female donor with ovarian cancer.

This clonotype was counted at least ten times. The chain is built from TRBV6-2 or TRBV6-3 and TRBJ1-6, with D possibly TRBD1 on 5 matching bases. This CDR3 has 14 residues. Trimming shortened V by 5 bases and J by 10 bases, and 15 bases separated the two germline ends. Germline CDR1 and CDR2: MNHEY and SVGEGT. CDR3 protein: CASSRDGVESPLHF. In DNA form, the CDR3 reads TGTGCCAGCAGTAGGGACGGAGTCGAATCACCCCTCCACTTT.

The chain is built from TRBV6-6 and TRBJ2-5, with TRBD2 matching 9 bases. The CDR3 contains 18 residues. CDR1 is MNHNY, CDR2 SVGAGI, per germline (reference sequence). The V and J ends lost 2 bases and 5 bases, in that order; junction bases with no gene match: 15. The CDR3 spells CASSYGGQSAGGRETQYF. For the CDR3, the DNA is TGTGCCAGCAGTTACGGGGGCCAGTCGGCGGGGGGGAGGGAGACCCAGTACTTC.

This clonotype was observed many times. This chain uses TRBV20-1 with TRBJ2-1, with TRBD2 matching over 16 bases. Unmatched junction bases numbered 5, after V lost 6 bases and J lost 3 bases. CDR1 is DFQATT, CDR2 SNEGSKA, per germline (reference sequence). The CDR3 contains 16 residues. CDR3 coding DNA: TGCAGTGCCTCGGGACTAGCGGGGGGGCTCTACAATGAGCAGTTCTTC. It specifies CSASGLAGGLYNEQFF.

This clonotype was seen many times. CDR3 nucleotides: TGTGCCTGGAGTGTCCAGAGAACCGGGGAGCTGTTTTTT. Its translation: CAWSVQRTGELFF. The J gene is TRBJ2-2, the V gene TRBV30; no definite D call. Germline V CDR1 and CDR2: GTSNPN, SVGIG (reference sequence). There are 13 residues in the CDR3. With 0 bases removed from V and 5 bases from J, the gap between germline ends came to 7 bases.

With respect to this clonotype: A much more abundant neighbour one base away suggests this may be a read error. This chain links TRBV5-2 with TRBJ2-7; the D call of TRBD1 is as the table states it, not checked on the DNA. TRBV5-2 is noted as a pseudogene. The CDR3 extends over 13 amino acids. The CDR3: CAPGQGVSYEQYF. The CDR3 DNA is TGTGCCCCGGGACAGGGGGTTTCCTACGAGCAGTACTTC.

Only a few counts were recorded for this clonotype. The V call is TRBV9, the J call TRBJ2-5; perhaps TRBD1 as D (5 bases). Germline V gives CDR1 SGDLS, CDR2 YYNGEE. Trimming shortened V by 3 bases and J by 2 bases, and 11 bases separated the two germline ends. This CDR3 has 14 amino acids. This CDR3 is CASSEGSVQETQYF. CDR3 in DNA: TGTGCCAGCAGCGAGGGGTCGGTACAAGAGACCCAGTACTTC.

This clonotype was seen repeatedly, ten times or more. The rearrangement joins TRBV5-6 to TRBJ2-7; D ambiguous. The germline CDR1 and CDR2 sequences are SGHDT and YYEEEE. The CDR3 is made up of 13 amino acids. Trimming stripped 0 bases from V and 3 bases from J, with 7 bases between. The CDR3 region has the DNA TGTGCCAGCAGCTTGGGCCGGAGCTACGAGCAGTACTTC. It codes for CASSLGRSYEQYF.

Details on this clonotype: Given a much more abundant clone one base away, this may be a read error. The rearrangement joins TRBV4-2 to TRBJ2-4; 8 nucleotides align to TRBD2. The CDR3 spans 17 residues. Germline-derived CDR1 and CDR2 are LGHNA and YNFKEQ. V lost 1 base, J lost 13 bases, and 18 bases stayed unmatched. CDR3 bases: TGTGCCAGCAGCCAAGTGGTTGCGGGGGGCGTGGGGGATGAGCAGTACTTC. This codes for CASSQVVAGGVGDEQYF.

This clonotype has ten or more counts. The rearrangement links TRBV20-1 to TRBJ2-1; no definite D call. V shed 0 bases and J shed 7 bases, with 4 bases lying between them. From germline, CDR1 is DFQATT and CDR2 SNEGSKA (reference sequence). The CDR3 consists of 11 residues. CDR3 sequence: CSAREGNEQFF. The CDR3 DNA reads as TGCAGTGCTAGAGAAGGAAATGAGCAGTTCTTC.

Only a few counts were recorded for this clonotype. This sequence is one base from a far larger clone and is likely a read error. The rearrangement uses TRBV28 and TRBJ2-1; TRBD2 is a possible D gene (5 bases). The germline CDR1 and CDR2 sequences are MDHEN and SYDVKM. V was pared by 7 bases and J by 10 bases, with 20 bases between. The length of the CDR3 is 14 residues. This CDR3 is CASTPVGVRYEQFF. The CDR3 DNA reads TGTGCCAGCACCCCCGTCGGGGTCCGCTACGAGCAGTTCTTC.

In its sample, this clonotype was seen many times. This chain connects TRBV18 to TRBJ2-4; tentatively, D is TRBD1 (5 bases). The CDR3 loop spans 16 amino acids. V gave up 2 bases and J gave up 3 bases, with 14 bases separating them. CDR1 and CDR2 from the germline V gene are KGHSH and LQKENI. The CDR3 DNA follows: TGTGCCAGCTCACCAAGGCAGGGTGGAAACAAAAACATTCAGTACTTC. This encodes CASSPRQGGNKNIQYF.

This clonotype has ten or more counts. The CDR3 DNA follows: TGCGCCAGCAGCCAAGACAGGGCATCCTACAATGAGCAGTTCTTC. This encodes CASSQDRASYNEQFF. The V and J genes are TRBV4-1 and TRBJ2-1, with D maybe TRBD1 (5 bases). Trimming cost V 0 bases and J 1 base, with 7 bases left between them. The CDR3 loop spans 15 amino acids. The V gene's germline CDR1 is MGHRA and CDR2 YSYEKL.

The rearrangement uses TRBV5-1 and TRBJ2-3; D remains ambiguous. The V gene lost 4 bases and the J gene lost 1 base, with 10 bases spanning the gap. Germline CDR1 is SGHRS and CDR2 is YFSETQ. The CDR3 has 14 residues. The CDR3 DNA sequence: TGCGCCAGCAGCCTGGACCCCGGCACAGATACGCAGTATTTT. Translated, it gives CASSLDPGTDTQYF.

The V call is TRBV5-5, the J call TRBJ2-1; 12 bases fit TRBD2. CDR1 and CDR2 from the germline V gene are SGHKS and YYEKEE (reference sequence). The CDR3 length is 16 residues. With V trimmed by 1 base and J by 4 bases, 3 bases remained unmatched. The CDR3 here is CASSLRLAGGYNEQFF. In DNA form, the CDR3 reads TGTGCCAGCAGCTTGCGGCTAGCGGGAGGGTACAATGAGCAGTTCTTC.

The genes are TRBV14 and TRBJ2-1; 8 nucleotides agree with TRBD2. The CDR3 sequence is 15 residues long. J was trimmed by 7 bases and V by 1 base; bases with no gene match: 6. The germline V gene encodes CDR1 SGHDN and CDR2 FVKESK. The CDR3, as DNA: TGTGCCAGCAGCCAAGGCGTCGGGGGGGCTAATGAGCAGTTCTTC. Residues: CASSQGVGGANEQFF.

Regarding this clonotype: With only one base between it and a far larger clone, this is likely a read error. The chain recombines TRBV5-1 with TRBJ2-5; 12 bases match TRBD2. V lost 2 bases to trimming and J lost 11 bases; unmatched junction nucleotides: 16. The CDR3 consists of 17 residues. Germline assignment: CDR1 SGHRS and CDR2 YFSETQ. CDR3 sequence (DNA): TGCGCCAGCAGCTTCCTAGCGGGGGGGACTAGTTACAATGAGCAGTACTTC. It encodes CASSFLAGGTSYNEQYF.

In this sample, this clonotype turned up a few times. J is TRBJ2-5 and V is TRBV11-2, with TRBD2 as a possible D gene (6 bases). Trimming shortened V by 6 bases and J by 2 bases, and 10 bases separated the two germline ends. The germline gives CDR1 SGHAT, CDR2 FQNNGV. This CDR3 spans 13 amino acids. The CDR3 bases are TGTGCCAGCAGGGACGGGGGTCAAGAGACCCAGTACTTC. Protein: CASRDGGQETQYF.

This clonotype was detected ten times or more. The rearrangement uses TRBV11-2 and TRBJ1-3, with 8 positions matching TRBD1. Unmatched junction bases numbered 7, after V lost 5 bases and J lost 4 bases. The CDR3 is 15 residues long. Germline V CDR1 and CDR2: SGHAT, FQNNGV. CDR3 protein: CASSPPGGSGNTIYF. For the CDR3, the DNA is TGTGCCAGCAGCCCTCCAGGGGGCTCAGGAAACACCATATATTTT.

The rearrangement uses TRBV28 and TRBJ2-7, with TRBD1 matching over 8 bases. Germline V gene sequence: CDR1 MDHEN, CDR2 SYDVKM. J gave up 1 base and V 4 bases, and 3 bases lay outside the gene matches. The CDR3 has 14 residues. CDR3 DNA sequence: TGTGCCAGCAGTTGGGGACAGGCTTCCTACGAGCAGTACTTC. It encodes CASSWGQASYEQYF.

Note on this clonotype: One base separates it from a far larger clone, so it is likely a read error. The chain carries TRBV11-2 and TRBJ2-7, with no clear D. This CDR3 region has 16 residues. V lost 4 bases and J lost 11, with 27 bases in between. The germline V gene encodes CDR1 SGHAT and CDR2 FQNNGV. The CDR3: CASSSRAEPGPRPEYF. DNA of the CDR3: TGTGCCAGCAGCTCCCGAGCCGAACCGGGCCCCAGGCCGGAGTACTTC.

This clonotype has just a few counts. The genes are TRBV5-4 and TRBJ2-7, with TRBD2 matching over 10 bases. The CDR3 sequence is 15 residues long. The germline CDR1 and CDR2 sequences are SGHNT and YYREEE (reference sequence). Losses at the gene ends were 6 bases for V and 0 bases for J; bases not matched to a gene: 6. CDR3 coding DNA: TGTGCCAGCACCGATGAGCGGGAGGGCTCCTACGAGCAGTACTTC. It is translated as CASTDEREGSYEQYF.

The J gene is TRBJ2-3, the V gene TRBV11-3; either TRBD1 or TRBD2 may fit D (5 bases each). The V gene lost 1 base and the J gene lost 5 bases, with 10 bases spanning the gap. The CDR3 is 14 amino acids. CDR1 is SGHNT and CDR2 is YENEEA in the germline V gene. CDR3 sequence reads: CASSLVEGKDTQYF. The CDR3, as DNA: TGTGCCAGCAGCTTAGTCGAGGGGAAAGATACGCAGTATTTT.

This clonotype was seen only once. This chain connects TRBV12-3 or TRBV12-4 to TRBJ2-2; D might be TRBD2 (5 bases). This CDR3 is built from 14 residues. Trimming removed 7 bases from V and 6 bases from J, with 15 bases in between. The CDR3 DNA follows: TGTGCCAGCAACCCCAGAGGGTCGCCCGGGGAGCTGTTTTTT. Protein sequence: CASNPRGSPGELFF.

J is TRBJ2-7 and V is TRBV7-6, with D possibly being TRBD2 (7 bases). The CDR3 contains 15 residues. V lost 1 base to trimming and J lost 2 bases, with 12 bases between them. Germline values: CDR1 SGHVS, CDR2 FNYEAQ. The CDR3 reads CASSLGGGPTYEQYF. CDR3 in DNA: TGTGCCAGCAGCTTAGGGGGGGGCCCGACCTACGAGCAGTACTTC. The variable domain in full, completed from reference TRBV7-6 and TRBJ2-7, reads GAGVSQSPRYKVTKRGQDVALRCDPISGHVSLYWYRQALGQGPEFLTYFNYEAQQDKSGLPNDRFSAERPEGSISTLTIQRTEQRDSAMYRCASSLGGGPTYEQYFGPGTRLTVT.

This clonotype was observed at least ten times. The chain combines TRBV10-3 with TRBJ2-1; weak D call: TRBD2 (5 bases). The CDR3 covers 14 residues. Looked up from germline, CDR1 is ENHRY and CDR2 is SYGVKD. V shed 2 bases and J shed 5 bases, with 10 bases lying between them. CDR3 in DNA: TGTGCCATCAGTGAGGGAGGAAAACACAATGAGCAGTTCTTC. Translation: CAISEGGKHNEQFF.

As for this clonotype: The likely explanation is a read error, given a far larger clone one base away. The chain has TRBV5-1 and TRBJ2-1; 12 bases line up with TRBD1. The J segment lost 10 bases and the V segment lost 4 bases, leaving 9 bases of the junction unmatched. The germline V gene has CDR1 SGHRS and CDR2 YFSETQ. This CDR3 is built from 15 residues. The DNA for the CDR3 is TGCGCCAGCAGCCCCCGGGACAGGGGGCGAGACGAGCAGTTCTTC. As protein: CASSPRDRGRDEQFF.

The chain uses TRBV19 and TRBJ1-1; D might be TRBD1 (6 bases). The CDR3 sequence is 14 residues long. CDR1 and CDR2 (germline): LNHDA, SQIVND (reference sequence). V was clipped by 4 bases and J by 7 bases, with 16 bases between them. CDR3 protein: CASSTLTGYLEAFF. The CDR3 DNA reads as TGTGCCAGTAGTACCCTGACAGGATACCTTGAAGCTTTCTTT.